These T cell receptor beta chains were read from a single sample in a study of shared clonotypes between healthy human individuals. Measured with immunoSEQ multiplex PCR; TCRdb has only the in-frame clones, and not every one. In the table there are 1.5 million to 1.9 million clones, 95% to 99% of which are singletons. Sequencing was performed on naive CD4+ T cells sorted from blood. The receptors shown here come from a man aged 25 to 40 in good health. Both conserved end residues are part of each CDR3. Each record gives: V gene, D gene, clone size, J gene, CDR3 DNA, CDR3 protein. The D gene is left open where the match is weak. Clone size is shown for a subset of rows, as once, few, many or a class of expanded clone.

TRBV7-8	TRBD2	.	TRBJ2-1	TGTGCCAGCAGACAAACTAGCGGGGGGTACAATGAGCAGTTCTTC	CASRQTSGGYNEQFF
TRBV30	.	.	TRBJ1-2	TGTGCCTGGAGTGTACTAAGTAGCTGGGATGGCTACACCTTC	CAWSVLSSWDGYTF
TRBV28	TRBD1	.	TRBJ2-2	TGTGCCAGCAGTTTTGGGGGACAGGCTAACACCGGGGAGCTGTTTTTT	CASSFGGQANTGELFF
TRBV4-3	TRBD2	.	TRBJ2-7	TGCGCCAGCAGCCTGACTAGCAGCTACGAGCAGTACTTC	CASSLTSSYEQYF
TRBV9	.	.	TRBJ2-7	TGTGCCAGCAGCGTAGAGGCAGGGGGGTCCTACGAGCAGTACTTC	CASSVEAGGSYEQYF
TRBV10-3	TRBD2	.	TRBJ2-1	TGTGCCATCAGTGAAGGGACTAGCGGGTCAGGTGGCAATGAGCAGTTCTTC	CAISEGTSGSGGNEQFF
TRBV18	.	.	TRBJ2-1	TGTGCCAGCTCACCGGGACTTCTAAATGAGCAGTTCTTC	CASSPGLLNEQFF
TRBV18	TRBD1	.	TRBJ2-7	TGTGCCAGCTCACCACTTGGGGGAACCGGGACAGGGGGCTTAGGCGAGCAGTACTTC	CASSPLGGTGTGGLGEQYF
TRBV7-2	TRBD2	.	TRBJ2-7	TGTGCCAGCAGCCTTACTAGCGGAGATTACGAGCAGTACTTC	CASSLTSGDYEQYF
TRBV5-1	TRBD2	.	TRBJ2-5	TGCGCCAGCAGCTTGTGGGGCTCGGCGGGAGGAGGATGGGAGACCCAGTACTTC	CASSLWGSAGGGWETQYF
TRBV28	.	.	TRBJ2-7	TGTGCCAGCAGTTCGTATCGCGGCTGGCGCAAAAACGAGCAGTACTTC	CASSSYRGWRKNEQYF
TRBV5-1	.	.	TRBJ2-1	TGCGCCAGCAGCTTGCATCGGGGGGCCCAGAGGTTCTTC	CASSLHRGAQRFF
TRBV28	.	.	TRBJ2-7	TGTGCCAGCAGTTCTTTTCAGTATCTCTCCTACGAGCAGTACTTC	CASSSFQYLSYEQYF
TRBV9	TRBD1	.	TRBJ2-1	TGTGCCAGCAGCGTGATTGCAGGGGGCATTGATGAGCAGTTCTTC	CASSVIAGGIDEQFF
TRBV29-1	TRBD2	once	TRBJ2-7	TGCAGCGCCGCGGGAGGGGTCACCTACGAGCAGTACTTC	CSAAGGVTYEQYF
TRBV5-1	.	.	TRBJ1-5	TGCGCCAGCAGTCTTGACGGACTGAGGACCAATCAGCCCCAGCATTTT	CASSLDGLRTNQPQHF
TRBV7-9	.	.	TRBJ2-1	TGTGCCAGCAGCTTAGTCGGGAGCCCCTACAATGAGCAGTTCTTC	CASSLVGSPYNEQFF
TRBV7-2	.	.	TRBJ1-1	TGTGCCAGCAGCTTAGCGGGGACGAGTCGGACTGAAGCTTTCTTT	CASSLAGTSRTEAFF
TRBV18	.	.	TRBJ2-7	TGTGCCAGCTCACCACGGGGACAATTGGAACGGTACGAGCAGTACTTC	CASSPRGQLERYEQYF
TRBV4-3	.	.	TRBJ2-3	TGCGCCAGCAGCCGCGACCGGACTAGCACAGATACGCAGTATTTT	CASSRDRTSTDTQYF
TRBV7-9	TRBD1	once	TRBJ2-7	TGTGCCAGCAGCTGGACAGGTGGTAGAAACGAGCAGTACTTC	CASSWTGGRNEQYF
TRBV11-2	.	.	TRBJ2-1	TGTGCCAGCAGCTTCCCCGGACTCTTCACGAATGAGCAGTTCTTC	CASSFPGLFTNEQFF
TRBV7-8	.	.	TRBJ2-7	TGTGCCAGCAGCAGTACTGGCAGTTCCTACGAGCAGTACTTC	CASSSTGSSYEQYF
TRBV11-1	.	.	TRBJ1-2	TGTGCCAGCAGCCGGGGACCGATGACCTATGGCTACACCTTC	CASSRGPMTYGYTF
TRBV5-1	TRBD2	.	TRBJ2-5	TGCGCCAGCAGCTTTGGACTAGCGGGAGGACAACAAGAGACCCAGTACTTC	CASSFGLAGGQQETQYF
TRBV19	.	.	TRBJ2-1	TGTGCCAGTAGTATAAACAGGGATAACAATGAGCAGTTCTTC	CASSINRDNNEQFF
TRBV28	TRBD1	.	TRBJ1-1	TGTGCCGTGAATAGACAGGGCGGGTCTGGAGCTTTCTTT	CAVNRQGGSGAFF
TRBV7-9	.	once	TRBJ2-1	TGTGCCAGCAGCTTAACCGGGCTTGAGGGTAATGAGCAGTTCTTC	CASSLTGLEGNEQFF
TRBV14	TRBD2	.	TRBJ2-1	TGTGCCAGCAGCCAAGATGGCGGGAGCGGTCGGCAGTTCTTC	CASSQDGGSGRQFF
TRBV4-3	.	.	TRBJ2-4	TGCGCCAGCAGCCAGGAAGGAGACATTCAGTACTTC	CASSQEGDIQYF
TRBV7-9	.	few	TRBJ2-7	TGTGCCAGCCGACCCCTCTCGGGCAGCGAGCAGTACTTC	CASRPLSGSEQYF
TRBV7-9	TRBD1	.	TRBJ2-7	TGTGCCAGCAGCTCCCGGACAGGAACCTACGAGCAGTACTTC	CASSSRTGTYEQYF
TRBV14	TRBD2	.	TRBJ2-3	TGTGCCAGCAGCCAACGGATCCTAGCGGGACCTAGCACAGATACGCAGTATTTT	CASSQRILAGPSTDTQYF
TRBV9	TRBD2	.	TRBJ2-5	TGTGCCAGCAGCGCTATAGCGGGAGTGGGAGAGACCCAGTACTTC	CASSAIAGVGETQYF
TRBV25-1	.	once	TRBJ1-1	TGTGCCAGCAGTGAATGGGGAAACACTGAAGCTTTCTTT	CASSEWGNTEAFF
TRBV18	.	.	TRBJ2-3	TGTGCCAGCTCACCAGGACGGGCCCGCACAGATACGCAGTATTTT	CASSPGRARTDTQYF
TRBV19	.	.	TRBJ1-2	TGTGCCAGTAAGGGGGGGCAAAGAGGCTACACCTTC	CASKGGQRGYTF
TRBV28	TRBD2	once	TRBJ2-7	TGTGCGGGAGGTAGCGGGAGCTACGAGCAGTACTTC	CAGGSGSYEQYF
TRBV29-1	.	.	TRBJ1-2	TGCAGCGTTGAGCGGGGGAGCTCTAACTATGGCTACACCTTC	CSVERGSSNYGYTF
TRBV18	TRBD2	.	TRBJ2-7	TGTGCCAGCTCACCAGCTAGCGGCTCCTACGAGCAGTACTTC	CASSPASGSYEQYF
TRBV7-6	.	.	TRBJ2-3	TGTGCCAGCAGCCGTCCTGGAGATACGCAGTATTTT	CASSRPGDTQYF
TRBV20-1	.	.	TRBJ2-3	TGCAGTGCAAACACAGATACGCAGTATTTT	CSANTDTQYF
TRBV4-2	TRBD2	.	TRBJ2-7	TGTGCCAGCAGCCCCCAGACTAGCGGGGGCCGTTCCTACGAGCAGTACTTC	CASSPQTSGGRSYEQYF
TRBV18	TRBD2	.	TRBJ2-5	TGTGCCAGCTCAGTGGGGACTAACCAAGAGACCCAGTACTTC	CASSVGTNQETQYF
TRBV2	.	.	TRBJ2-2	TGTGCCAGCAGTTCTTTTCGGACACAAAACACCGGGGAGCTGTTTTTT	CASSSFRTQNTGELFF
TRBV7-2	.	.	TRBJ2-1	TGTGCCAGCAGCTCCGCCGAGGGGGCCTACAATGAGCAGTTCTTC	CASSSAEGAYNEQFF
TRBV18	.	.	TRBJ1-1	TGTGCCAGCTCACGCCGGGACGGTGGGAACACTGAAGCTTTCTTT	CASSRRDGGNTEAFF
TRBV6-6	.	.	TRBJ2-7	TGTGCCAGCGCCGCGGCAGTCCCGGCGTACGAGCAGTACTTC	CASAAAVPAYEQYF
TRBV7-3	.	.	TRBJ2-3	TGTGCCAGCAGCCAACCGAGTGGTACAGATACGCAGTATTTT	CASSQPSGTDTQYF
TRBV11-2	.	.	TRBJ2-3	TGTGCCAGCAGCAGGGGGGGGGTTCCAGATACGCAGTATTTT	CASSRGGVPDTQYF
TRBV5-4	.	.	TRBJ1-5	TGTGCCAGCAGCTTGGGCGGGAGGGATCAGCCCCAGCATTTT	CASSLGGRDQPQHF
TRBV10-3	.	.	TRBJ2-3	TGTGCCATCAGAGGTGCCTCTAGCACAGATACGCAGTATTTT	CAIRGASSTDTQYF
TRBV27	TRBD2	.	TRBJ2-5	TGTGCCAGCAGTTTAGTGGGGACTAGCGGGAGAAGAGAGACCCAGTACTTC	CASSLVGTSGRRETQYF
TRBV5-4	.	.	TRBJ2-1	TGTGCCAGCGGGGCGGTCTACAATGAGCAGTTCTTC	CASGAVYNEQFF
TRBV6-5	TRBD1	.	TRBJ2-1	TGTGCCAGCAGGCCCACAGGGGGGCCCTACAATGAGCAGTTCTTC	CASRPTGGPYNEQFF
TRBV28	.	.	TRBJ1-2	TGTGCCAGCAGTTTTAGTAAAAGCGGCTACACCTTC	CASSFSKSGYTF
TRBV6-4	.	.	TRBJ2-4	TGTGCCAGCCCCGGGGGAGCCAAAAACATTCAGTACTTC	CASPGGAKNIQYF
TRBV28	.	.	TRBJ1-1	TGTGCCAGCAGGGTGGGGACCGGGACTGAAGCTTTCTTT	CASRVGTGTEAFF
TRBV6-1	TRBD2	.	TRBJ2-7	TGTGCCAGCAGTGCCTCTTTTAAAACTAGCGGGAGTACCTACGAGCAGTACTTC	CASSASFKTSGSTYEQYF